These 4 T cell receptor beta chains were all obtained from the same sample, sequenced in a study of patients and donors after allogeneic stem cell transplantation. TCRdb re-derived calls from the RT-PCR reads in MiXCR, one entry per CDR3 protein. This sample carries 150,000 to 200,000 distinct CDR3 sequences, roughly 31% of them seen once, and the ten largest clones take around 3.3%. The source material was blood, either unsorted or a sorted T cell fraction (not recorded which). The receptor set was obtained from a human donor who was either an allogeneic HSCT recipient or a stem cell or donor lymphocyte infusion donor (not recorded which). It is not recorded whose cells these are; they may come from a transplant donor.

This clonotype came up a few times. The J gene is TRBJ2-2, the V gene TRBV12-3 or TRBV12-4; 13 nucleotides align to TRBD2. V shed 3 bases and J 2 bases; nucleotides not matched to a gene: 6. The CDR3 has 18 amino acids. This CDR3 is CASSFRLAGGINTGELFF. The CDR3, as DNA: TGTGCCAGCAGTTTCAGACTAGCGGGAGGAATTAACACCGGGGAGCTGTTTTTT.

This chain connects TRBV4-3 to TRBJ2-4, with D perhaps TRBD1 or TRBD2 (5 bases each). The CDR3 has 16 amino acids. Per the germline V gene, CDR1 is LGHNA and CDR2 is YSLEER. V lost 1 base and J 7 bases, leaving 17 bases between the germline ends. This CDR3 is CASSQVAAGSGNIQYF. The CDR3, as DNA: TGCGCCAGCAGCCAAGTGGCCGCAGGGTCGGGGAACATTCAGTACTTC.

This clonotype was counted at least ten times. The chain links TRBV5-1 to TRBJ1-1, with 7 bases lining up with TRBD1. V shed 4 bases and J 4 bases; nucleotides not matched to a gene: 7. CDR1 and CDR2 from the germline V gene are SGHRS and YFSETQ. This CDR3 contains 14 residues. In DNA, the CDR3 is TGCGCCAGCAGCCATAATAACAGGGGCACTGAAGCTTTCTTT. This encodes CASSHNNRGTEAFF.

A few counts support this clonotype. V gene TRBV12-3 or TRBV12-4 combines with J gene TRBJ2-3; the D is unclear. Deletions cut 8 bases from V and 2 bases from J, with 17 bases between. There are 15 residues in the CDR3. The CDR3 here is CASPPAGFNTDTQYF. DNA of the CDR3: TGTGCCAGCCCACCCGCAGGCTTCAACACAGATACGCAGTATTTT.